This is a list of T cell receptor beta chains from one sample in a study of shared clonotypes between healthy human individuals. Method: immunoSEQ multiplex PCR; TCRdb's copy keeps in-frame clones and lacks some. Counted here are roughly 2 million clones, approximately 96% occurring once; the ten biggest clones make up around 0.13%. The sequencing sample was made of naive CD4+ T cells sorted from blood. These receptors came from a man aged 18 to 29 in good health. CDR3s include the opening cysteine and the closing phenylalanine or tryptophan. Each record gives: V gene, CDR3 length, clone size, D gene, J gene, CDR3 DNA, CDR3 protein. The D gene is left open where the match is weak. Clone size is stated in some rows and not others, as once, few, many or a class when expanded.

V: TRBV11-3
length: 14
size: NA
D: TRBD2
J: TRBJ2-3
DNA: TGTGCCAGCAGCCCGCGGGAGTACACAGATACGCAGTATTTT
CDR3: CASSPREYTDTQYF

V: TRBV2
length: 13
size: NA
D: NA
J: TRBJ2-5
DNA: TGTGCCAGCAGTGATCAGGGGGGTAAGACCCAGTACTTC
CDR3: CASSDQGGKTQYF

V: TRBV5-1
length: 15
size: NA
D: NA
J: TRBJ1-5
DNA: TGCGCCAGCAGCTTGGAGGGGGGGCGAATGCAGCCCCAGCATTTT
CDR3: CASSLEGGRMQPQHF

V: TRBV7-9
length: 14
size: NA
D: NA
J: TRBJ1-1
DNA: TGTGCCAGCGGAATGCAGGGGCAAGGCACTGAAGCTTTCTTT
CDR3: CASGMQGQGTEAFF

V: TRBV2
length: 15
size: NA
D: TRBD1
J: TRBJ1-6
DNA: TGTGCCAGCAGACCCTCGGACAGGGAGAGTTCACCCCTCCACTTT
CDR3: CASRPSDRESSPLHF

V: TRBV7-6
length: 15
size: NA
D: TRBD1
J: TRBJ1-6
DNA: TGTGCCAGCAGCCCTGGACAGGGCCCTGGGTCACCCCTCCACTTT
CDR3: CASSPGQGPGSPLHF

V: TRBV5-1
length: 15
size: NA
D: TRBD2
J: TRBJ2-3
DNA: TGCGCCAGCGGGTCCGGGACTAGCATGCCAGATACGCAGTATTTT
CDR3: CASGSGTSMPDTQYF

V: TRBV2
length: 14
size: NA
D: NA
J: TRBJ2-1
DNA: TGTGCCAGCAGTGAACGGATCCCGGACAATGAGCAGTTCTTC
CDR3: CASSERIPDNEQFF

V: TRBV5-1
length: 14
size: NA
D: NA
J: TRBJ1-1
DNA: TGCGCCAGCAGCTTGCGACAGGTTAACACTGAAGCTTTCTTT
CDR3: CASSLRQVNTEAFF

V: TRBV18
length: 13
size: NA
D: TRBD1
J: TRBJ2-3
DNA: TGTGCCAGCTCACGCGACAGGGAGGATACGCAGTATTTT
CDR3: CASSRDREDTQYF

V: TRBV5-1
length: 14
size: NA
D: TRBD1
J: TRBJ1-1
DNA: TGCGCCAGCAGCCCCGGACAGGGTCATCGAACGGCTTTCTTT
CDR3: CASSPGQGHRTAFF

V: TRBV6-5
length: 12
size: NA
D: NA
J: TRBJ1-1
DNA: TGTGCCAGCAGTTCGGACAGATCGGAAGCTTTCTTT
CDR3: CASSSDRSEAFF

V: TRBV7-2
length: 16
size: NA
D: NA
J: TRBJ2-1
DNA: TGTGCCAGCAGCTTAGCGGCGGGGAACCCCTACAATGAGCAGTTCTTC
CDR3: CASSLAAGNPYNEQFF

V: TRBV10-3
length: 13
size: once
D: TRBD1
J: TRBJ2-5
DNA: TGTGCCACCAACAGGGGCTACCAAGAGACCCAGTACTTC
CDR3: CATNRGYQETQYF

V: TRBV2
length: 15
size: once
D: TRBD1
J: TRBJ2-3
DNA: TGTGCCAGCAGTCGACAGGGGAGGATGACAGATACGCAGTATTTT
CDR3: CASSRQGRMTDTQYF

V: TRBV5-4
length: 16
size: NA
D: NA
J: TRBJ1-4
DNA: TGTGCCAGCAGCTTGGCGGTCGGGGCAGGGAATGAAAAACTGTTTTTT
CDR3: CASSLAVGAGNEKLFF

V: TRBV9
length: 18
size: once
D: TRBD2
J: TRBJ2-5
DNA: TGTGCCAGCAGCGTTCATTCCGGGACTAGCGGGATCCAAGAGACCCAGTACTTC
CDR3: CASSVHSGTSGIQETQYF

V: TRBV9
length: 14
size: NA
D: NA
J: TRBJ1-6
DNA: TGTGCCAGCAGCGTAGCTGGTGCTAATTCACCCCTCCACTTT
CDR3: CASSVAGANSPLHF

V: TRBV6-5
length: 14
size: NA
D: NA
J: TRBJ1-1
DNA: TGTGCCAGCACCCCTTTGGGGGAAGTTACTGAAGCTTTCTTT
CDR3: CASTPLGEVTEAFF

V: TRBV10-2
length: 15
size: NA
D: TRBD1
J: TRBJ2-7
DNA: TGCGCCAGCAGTCTGGACAGGGCGAATACCTACGAGCAGTACTTC
CDR3: CASSLDRANTYEQYF

V: TRBV11-2
length: 13
size: NA
D: NA
J: TRBJ1-5
DNA: TGTGCCAGCAGCTTTTCCCCGTATCAGCCCCAGCATTTT
CDR3: CASSFSPYQPQHF

V: TRBV2
length: 14
size: NA
D: TRBD2
J: TRBJ2-1
DNA: TGTGCCAGCAGTGAATGGCGGGGGGGCGGTGAGCAGTTCTTC
CDR3: CASSEWRGGGEQFF

V: TRBV11-2
length: 12
size: NA
D: NA
J: TRBJ1-2
DNA: TGTGCCAGCAGCTTCGTGGGGCATGGCTACACCTTC
CDR3: CASSFVGHGYTF

V: TRBV10-1
length: 15
size: NA
D: NA
J: TRBJ2-1
DNA: TGCGCCAGCAGCCCTAAAGGCCCGCTTGGAGGCCAGCAGTTCTTC
CDR3: CASSPKGPLGGQQFF

V: TRBV7-2
length: 16
size: NA
D: TRBD2
J: TRBJ2-5
DNA: TGTGCCAGCAGCACTCGACTAGCGGGAGGAATGGAGACCCAGTACTTC
CDR3: CASSTRLAGGMETQYF

V: TRBV4-1
length: 14
size: NA
D: NA
J: TRBJ2-7
DNA: TGCGCCAGCAGCCCCCACTGGGAAACCTACGAGCAGTACTTC
CDR3: CASSPHWETYEQYF

V: TRBV6-1
length: 13
size: NA
D: TRBD1
J: TRBJ2-7
DNA: TGTGCCAGCAGTAGGGACAGGGACTACGAGCAGTACTTC
CDR3: CASSRDRDYEQYF

V: TRBV6-5
length: 16
size: once
D: NA
J: TRBJ2-7
DNA: TGTGCCAGCAGTTGGGTTCTACAGGGCAAGAGCCACGAGCAGTACTTC
CDR3: CASSWVLQGKSHEQYF

V: TRBV4-1
length: 15
size: NA
D: NA
J: TRBJ2-2
DNA: TGCGCCAGCAGCCTAGACCCCCTAGGGTCCGGGGAGCTGTTTTTT
CDR3: CASSLDPLGSGELFF

V: TRBV19
length: 18
size: NA
D: NA
J: TRBJ2-5
DNA: TGTGCCAGTAGTATAGGCCTATTCAGTAGGAAGGGGCAAGAGACCCAGTACTTC
CDR3: CASSIGLFSRKGQETQYF

V: TRBV4-3
length: 15
size: NA
D: TRBD2
J: TRBJ2-1
DNA: TGCGCCAGCAGCCAAGAGCTAGCGGGAGGACTTGAGCAGTTCTTC
CDR3: CASSQELAGGLEQFF

V: TRBV14
length: 15
size: NA
D: TRBD1
J: TRBJ2-2
DNA: TGTGCCAGCAGCCAAGGACAGGGACGCGCCGGGGAGCTGTTTTTT
CDR3: CASSQGQGRAGELFF

V: TRBV6-5
length: 15
size: NA
D: NA
J: TRBJ2-7
DNA: TGTGCCAGCAGTTCAGGGGCCAAAAGCTCCTACGAGCAGTACTTC
CDR3: CASSSGAKSSYEQYF

V: TRBV18
length: 14
size: NA
D: TRBD2
J: TRBJ2-7
DNA: TGTGCCAGCTCACCAACACTAGCGGGAGCTGCGCAGTACTTC
CDR3: CASSPTLAGAAQYF

V: TRBV29-1
length: 14
size: NA
D: NA
J: TRBJ2-1
DNA: TGCAGCGTTTGGGAAGATGGGGGTAAGAATGAGCAGTTCTTC
CDR3: CSVWEDGGKNEQFF

V: TRBV7-2
length: 15
size: NA
D: TRBD2
J: TRBJ2-7
DNA: TGTGCCAGCAGCTTAGAACTAGCGGGAGTCTACGAGCAGTACTTC
CDR3: CASSLELAGVYEQYF

V: TRBV2
length: 13
size: NA
D: NA
J: TRBJ1-2
DNA: TGTGCCAGCGATTTGGACAGCTCGGGGGGCTACACCTTC
CDR3: CASDLDSSGGYTF

V: TRBV30
length: 18
size: NA
D: TRBD2
J: TRBJ2-7
DNA: TGTGCCTGGAAGAATCGAGGCGGGAGACGTTTGGAGGCCTACGAGCAGTACTTC
CDR3: CAWKNRGGRRLEAYEQYF

V: TRBV10-3
length: 15
size: NA
D: TRBD1
J: TRBJ1-6
DNA: TGTGCCATCAGCACCTTGGACAGGGGGGATTCACCCCTCCACTTT
CDR3: CAISTLDRGDSPLHF

V: TRBV21-1
length: 9
size: NA
D: NA
J: TRBJ1-5
DNA: TGTGCCAGCGGGGGGCCCCAGCATTTT
CDR3: CASGGPQHF

V: TRBV30
length: 13
size: NA
D: NA
J: TRBJ2-1
DNA: TGTGCCTGGAGTAGTAGCACCTACAATGAGCAGTTCTTC
CDR3: CAWSSSTYNEQFF

V: TRBV10-3
length: 15
size: NA
D: NA
J: TRBJ2-3
DNA: TGTGCCATCAGAGGGACTTTAGGAGGCACAGATACGCAGTATTTT
CDR3: CAIRGTLGGTDTQYF

V: TRBV6-1
length: 14
size: NA
D: TRBD2
J: TRBJ2-5
DNA: TGTGCCAGCAGTGAGCAAGCGGGGGCTGAGACCCAGTACTTC
CDR3: CASSEQAGAETQYF

V: TRBV10-3
length: 12
size: NA
D: NA
J: TRBJ2-5
DNA: TGTGCCACCACGGAGGGTATTGAGACCCAGTACTTC
CDR3: CATTEGIETQYF

V: TRBV5-1
length: 13
size: NA
D: NA
J: TRBJ1-4
DNA: TGCGCCAGCAGCCCTGCGCCTAATGAAAAACTGTTTTTT
CDR3: CASSPAPNEKLFF

V: TRBV28
length: 16
size: NA
D: TRBD2
J: TRBJ2-3
DNA: TGTGCCAGCAGTCTATGGGTAGCGGGGGCTACAGATACGCAGTATTTT
CDR3: CASSLWVAGATDTQYF

V: TRBV7-2
length: 12
size: NA
D: NA
J: TRBJ2-2
DNA: TGTGCCAGCAGCTTGTATCTCGGGGAGCTGTTTTTT
CDR3: CASSLYLGELFF

V: TRBV19
length: 15
size: NA
D: NA
J: TRBJ1-5
DNA: TGTGCCAGTAGTACCGGGTGGTACAGGGACCAGCCCCAGCATTTT
CDR3: CASSTGWYRDQPQHF

V: TRBV5-1
length: 16
size: NA
D: TRBD2
J: TRBJ2-3
DNA: TGCGCCAGCTCTGGGACTAGCGGGGGTTTCACAGATACGCAGTATTTT
CDR3: CASSGTSGGFTDTQYF

V: TRBV6-5
length: 16
size: NA
D: NA
J: TRBJ2-3
DNA: TGTGCCAGCAGTTATGGGCTGGACGAAAGCACAGATACGCAGTATTTT
CDR3: CASSYGLDESTDTQYF

V: TRBV6-1
length: 15
size: NA
D: TRBD1
J: TRBJ1-5
DNA: TGTGCCAGCAGTATAACCGGGACAGGGGAACAGCCCCAGCATTTT
CDR3: CASSITGTGEQPQHF

V: TRBV5-4
length: 15
size: NA
D: TRBD1
J: TRBJ1-4
DNA: TGTGCCAGCAGCTCAAAGGGACAGGGGGATGAAAAACTGTTTTTT
CDR3: CASSSKGQGDEKLFF

V: TRBV5-8
length: 14
size: NA
D: NA
J: TRBJ1-3
DNA: TGTGCCAGCAGCTTACGGGGAGGAGGAAACACCATATATTTT
CDR3: CASSLRGGGNTIYF

V: TRBV10-2
length: 20
size: once
D: TRBD2
J: TRBJ2-3
DNA: TGCGCCAGCAGGCGGGAATTCGGTCTAGCGGGAGAGGTTAGCACAGATACGCAGTATTTT
CDR3: CASRREFGLAGEVSTDTQYF